These T cell receptor beta chains were read from a single sample in a study of blood T cell repertoires in COVID-19. Measured with immunoSEQ multiplex PCR; TCRdb has only the in-frame clones, and not every one. Of just over 50,000 clones in the sample, around 84% are singletons; the top ten hold 3.5% to 4.5%. Sequencing was carried out using peripheral blood. The receptors originated from a man aged 80 or over with active COVID-19. Both conserved end residues are part of each CDR3. Each record gives: V gene, CDR3 protein.

TRBV28 CASSFRPGTSGRFLETQYF
TRBV7-6 CASSSGQIGQPQHF
TRBV30 CAWSPTGRVGEKLFF
TRBV6-1 CASSEDPRGETQYF
TRBV20-1 CSASPDNEQFF
TRBV5-1 CASSLDGRMNTEAFF
TRBV28 CASSGRWGRKSGELFF
TRBV7-8 CASKARGAEDLLQPQHF
TRBV5-1 CASSSAGDTDTQYF
TRBV29-1 CSGQTGGAGGRTDTQYF
TRBV29-1 CSVEDWHSSYNSPLHF
TRBV10-3 CAISVSDNSNQPQHF
TRBV15 CATSSPLFSGTGGRTGELFF
TRBV4-2 CASSQGVLAGIEQFF
TRBV5-1 CASSSISGYEQYF
TRBV19 CASSPPGGSNQPQHF
TRBV10-3 CAIQGISGNTIYF
TRBV3-1/TRBV3-2 CASSRSGRGSGANVLTF
TRBV7-9 CASSFGGVGQPQHF
TRBV6-5 CASSYSARAYEQYF
TRBV6-2/TRBV6-3 CASSTLPSPLHF
TRBV27 CASSWSGSGRTQYF
TRBV7-9 CASSLGTGVYNEQFF
TRBV6-2/TRBV6-3 CASSKNSGRYNEQFF
TRBV4-1 CASSQEASGIRAYEQYF
TRBV11-2 CASSLDRFGTGSNYGYTF
TRBV15 CATSRDLGPAYEQYF
TRBV4-3 CASSQGLTGANVLTF
TRBV4-3 CASNDRTGDNEKLFF
TRBV10-1 CASSEGMSGGRF
TRBV6-1 CASSEGGQVGGYTF
TRBV10-1 CASSAQIDSTDTQYF
TRBV28 CASNPGQVNTEAFF
TRBV28 CASSLSQGLGEKLFF
TRBV5-1 CASTQDRHTGELFF
TRBV5-4 CASSVALAGAGETQYF
TRBV19 CASSIDKIGEQFF
TRBV7-9 CASSLEASGLYNEQFF
TRBV4-2 CASRWDRGNNYGYTF
TRBV10-3 CAISEVKTVSGNTIYF
TRBV7-3 CASSLTRGNTEAFF
TRBV5-1 CASSSLTAGGEKLFF
TRBV5-8 CASSLIMRLAGDLEQFF
TRBV6-6 CASSYSGQGAGYTF
TRBV3-1/TRBV3-2 CASSSRTAPGTQYF
TRBV6-5 CASSYRTENSPLHF
TRBV5-6 CASSLTSGSLNTDTQYF
TRBV30 CAWSVGPRANTGELFF
TRBV11-2 CASSKTGGDTGELFF
TRBV9 CASSVGPPGGNTEAFF
TRBV30 CAWAGQETQYF
TRBV4-3 CASSQEGGTGYGYTF
TRBV28 CASRLPGRALNTEAFF
TRBV28 CASSSGGYSYNEQFF
TRBV3-1/TRBV3-2 CASSQGGRPNEKLFF
TRBV19 CASIQGMDRINTGELFF
TRBV3-1/TRBV3-2 CASSQEIIGQQGSNEQFF
TRBV14 CASSQGASGSPLHF
TRBV4-3 CASSQETGGEQFF